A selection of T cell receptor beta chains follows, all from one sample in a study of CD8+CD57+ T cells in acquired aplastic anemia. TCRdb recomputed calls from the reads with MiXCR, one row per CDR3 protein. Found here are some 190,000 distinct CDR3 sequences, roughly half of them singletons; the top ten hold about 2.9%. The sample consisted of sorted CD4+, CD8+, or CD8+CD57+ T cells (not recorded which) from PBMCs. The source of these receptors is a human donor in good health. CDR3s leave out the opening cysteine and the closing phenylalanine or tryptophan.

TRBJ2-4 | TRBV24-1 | ATQDSGRGNIQY
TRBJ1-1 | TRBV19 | ASLQGWGTEAF
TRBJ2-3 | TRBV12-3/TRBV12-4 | ASSLLGRDQYTQY
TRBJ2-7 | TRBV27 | ASSFYPNPGITYEQY
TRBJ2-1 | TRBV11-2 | ASSPPFGRQPYNEQF
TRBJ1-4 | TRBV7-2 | ASSSRQGNEKLF
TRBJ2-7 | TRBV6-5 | ASSYGSSGSYEQY
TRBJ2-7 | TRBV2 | ASTRTGGSYEQY
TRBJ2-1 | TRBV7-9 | ASSLGTSGRPWDEQF
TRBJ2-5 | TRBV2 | ASSEQGSFGETQY
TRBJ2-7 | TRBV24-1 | ATSDSRREGRDEQY
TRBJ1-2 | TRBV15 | ATSRGGGANYGYT
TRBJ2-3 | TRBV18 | ASHRGVADTQY
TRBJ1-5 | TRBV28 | ASSLWRAGRGDQPQH
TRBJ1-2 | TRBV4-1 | ASRGWGYT
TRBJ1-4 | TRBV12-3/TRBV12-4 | ASGRQGPSNEKLF
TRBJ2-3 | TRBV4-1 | ASSQDQTSDTQY
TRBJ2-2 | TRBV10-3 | APGSTGELF
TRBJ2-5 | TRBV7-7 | ASSPGTGVQETQY
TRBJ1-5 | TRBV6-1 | ASRRDRGTAQPQH
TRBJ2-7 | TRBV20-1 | SAPGLAGDREQY
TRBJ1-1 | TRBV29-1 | SVGGYGNTEAF
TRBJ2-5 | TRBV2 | ASTGGVGETQY
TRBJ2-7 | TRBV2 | ASSGTDDYEQY
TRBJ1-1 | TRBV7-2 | ASSTMGTNTEAF
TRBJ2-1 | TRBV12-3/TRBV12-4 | ASRQTSGRVNEQF
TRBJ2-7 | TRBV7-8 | ASSLDRGLYEQY
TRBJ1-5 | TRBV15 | ATSTRGVSNQPQH
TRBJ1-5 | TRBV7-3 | ASSLQGGHNQPQH
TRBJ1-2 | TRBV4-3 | ASSQVTGPNYGYT